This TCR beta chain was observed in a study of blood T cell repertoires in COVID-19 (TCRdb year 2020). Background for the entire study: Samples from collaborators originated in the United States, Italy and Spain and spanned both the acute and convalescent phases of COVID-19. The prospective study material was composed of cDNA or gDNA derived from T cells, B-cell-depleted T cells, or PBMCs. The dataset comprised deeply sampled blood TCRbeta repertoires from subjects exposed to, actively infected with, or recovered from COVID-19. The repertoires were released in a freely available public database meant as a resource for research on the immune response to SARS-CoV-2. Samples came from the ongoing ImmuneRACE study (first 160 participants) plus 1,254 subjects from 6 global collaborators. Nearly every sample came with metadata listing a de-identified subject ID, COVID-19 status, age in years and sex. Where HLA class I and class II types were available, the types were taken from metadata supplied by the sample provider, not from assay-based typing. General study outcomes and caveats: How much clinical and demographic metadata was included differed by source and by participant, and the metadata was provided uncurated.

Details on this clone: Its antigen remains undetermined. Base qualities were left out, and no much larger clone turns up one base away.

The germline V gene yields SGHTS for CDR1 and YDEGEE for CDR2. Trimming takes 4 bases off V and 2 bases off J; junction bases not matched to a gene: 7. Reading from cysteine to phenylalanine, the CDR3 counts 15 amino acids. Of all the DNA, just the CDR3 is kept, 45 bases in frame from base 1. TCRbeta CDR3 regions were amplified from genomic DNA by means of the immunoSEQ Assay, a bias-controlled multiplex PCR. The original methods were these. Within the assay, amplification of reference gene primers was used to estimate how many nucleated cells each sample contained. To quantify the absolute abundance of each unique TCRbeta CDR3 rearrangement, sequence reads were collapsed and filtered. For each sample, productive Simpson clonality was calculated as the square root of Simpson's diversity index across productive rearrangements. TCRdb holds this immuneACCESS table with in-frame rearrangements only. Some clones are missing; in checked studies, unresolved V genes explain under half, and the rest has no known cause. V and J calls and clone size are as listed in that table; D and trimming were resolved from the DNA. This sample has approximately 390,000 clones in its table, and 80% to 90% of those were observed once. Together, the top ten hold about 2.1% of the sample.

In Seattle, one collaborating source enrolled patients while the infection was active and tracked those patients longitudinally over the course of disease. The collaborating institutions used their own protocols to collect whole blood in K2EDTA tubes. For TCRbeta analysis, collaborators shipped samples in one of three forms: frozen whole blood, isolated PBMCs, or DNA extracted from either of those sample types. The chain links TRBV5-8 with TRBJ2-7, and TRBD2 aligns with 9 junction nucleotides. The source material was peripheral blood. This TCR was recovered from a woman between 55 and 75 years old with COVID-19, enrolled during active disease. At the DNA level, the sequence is TGTGCCAGCAGCCTGGCCGGGACTAGCCCCTACGAGCAGTACTTC. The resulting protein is CASSLAGTSPYEQYF.